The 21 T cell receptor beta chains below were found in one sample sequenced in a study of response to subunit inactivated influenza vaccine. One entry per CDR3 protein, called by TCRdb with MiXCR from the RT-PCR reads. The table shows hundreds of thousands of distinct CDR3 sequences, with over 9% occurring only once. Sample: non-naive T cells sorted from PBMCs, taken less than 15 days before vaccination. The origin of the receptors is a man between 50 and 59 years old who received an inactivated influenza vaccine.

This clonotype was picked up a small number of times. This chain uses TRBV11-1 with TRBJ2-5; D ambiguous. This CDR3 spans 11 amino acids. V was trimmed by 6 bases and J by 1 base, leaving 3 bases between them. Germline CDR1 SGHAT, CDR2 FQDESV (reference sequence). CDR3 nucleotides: TGTGCCAGCAGGGCCCAAGAGACCCAGTACTTC. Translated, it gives CASRAQETQYF.

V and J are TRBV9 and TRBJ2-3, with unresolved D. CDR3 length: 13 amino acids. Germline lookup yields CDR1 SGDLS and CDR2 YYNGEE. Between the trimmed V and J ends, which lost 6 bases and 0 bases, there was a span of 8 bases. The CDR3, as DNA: TGTGCCAGCACCAGACGGAGCACAGATACGCAGTATTTT. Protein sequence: CASTRRSTDTQYF.

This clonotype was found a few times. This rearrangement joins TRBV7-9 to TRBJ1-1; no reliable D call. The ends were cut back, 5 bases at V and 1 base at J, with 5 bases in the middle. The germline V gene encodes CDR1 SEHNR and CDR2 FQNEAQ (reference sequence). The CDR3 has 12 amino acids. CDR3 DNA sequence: TGTGCCAGCAGCACAGCGAACACTGAAGCTTTCTTT. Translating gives CASSTANTEAFF.

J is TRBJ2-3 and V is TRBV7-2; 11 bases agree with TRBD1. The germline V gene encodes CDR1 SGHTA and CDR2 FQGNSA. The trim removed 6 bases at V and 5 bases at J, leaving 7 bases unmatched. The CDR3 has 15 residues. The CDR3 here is CASRPPGQGGDTQYF. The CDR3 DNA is TGTGCCAGCAGGCCCCCGGGACAGGGGGGAGATACGCAGTATTTT. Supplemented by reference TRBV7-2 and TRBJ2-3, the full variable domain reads GAGVSQSPSNKVTEKGKDVELRCDPISGHTALYWYRQSLGQGLEFLIYFQGNSAPDKSGLPSDRFSAERTGGSVSTLTIQRTQQEDSAVYLCASRPPGQGGDTQYFGPGTRLTVL.

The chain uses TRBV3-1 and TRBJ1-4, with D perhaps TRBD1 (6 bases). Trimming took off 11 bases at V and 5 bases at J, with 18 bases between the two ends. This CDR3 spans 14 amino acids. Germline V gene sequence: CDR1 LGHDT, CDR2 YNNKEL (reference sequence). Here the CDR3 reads CAAAAGGRNEKLFF. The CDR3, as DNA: TGTGCCGCGGCGGCGGGGGGGCGGAATGAAAAACTGTTTTTT.

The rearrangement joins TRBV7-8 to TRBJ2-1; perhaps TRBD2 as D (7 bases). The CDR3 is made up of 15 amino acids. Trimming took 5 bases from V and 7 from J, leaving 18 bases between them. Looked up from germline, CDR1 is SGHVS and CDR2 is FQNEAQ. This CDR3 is CASSRGGSHPNEQFF. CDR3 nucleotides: TGTGCCAGCAGCAGGGGGGGGAGTCATCCAAATGAGCAGTTCTTC.

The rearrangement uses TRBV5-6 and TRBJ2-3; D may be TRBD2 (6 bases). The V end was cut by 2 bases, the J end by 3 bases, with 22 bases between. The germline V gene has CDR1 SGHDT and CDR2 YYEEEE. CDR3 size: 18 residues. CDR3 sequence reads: CASSLAMWAGRGTDTQYF. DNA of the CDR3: TGTGCCAGCAGCTTAGCGATGTGGGCGGGACGAGGGACAGATACGCAGTATTTT.

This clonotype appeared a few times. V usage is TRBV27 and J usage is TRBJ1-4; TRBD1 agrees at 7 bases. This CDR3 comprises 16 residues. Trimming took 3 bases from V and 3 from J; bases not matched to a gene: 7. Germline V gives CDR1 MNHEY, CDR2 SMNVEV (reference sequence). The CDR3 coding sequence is TGTGCCAGCAGTTTGGGGAGGGGGCAGTCTAATGAAAAACTGTTTTTT. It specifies CASSLGRGQSNEKLFF.

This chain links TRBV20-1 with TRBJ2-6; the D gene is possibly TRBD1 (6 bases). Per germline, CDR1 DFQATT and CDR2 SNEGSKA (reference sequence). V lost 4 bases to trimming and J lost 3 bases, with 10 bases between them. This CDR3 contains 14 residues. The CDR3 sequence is CSANTGIGANVLTF. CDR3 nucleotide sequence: TGCAGTGCTAATACAGGGATTGGGGCCAACGTCCTGACTTTC.

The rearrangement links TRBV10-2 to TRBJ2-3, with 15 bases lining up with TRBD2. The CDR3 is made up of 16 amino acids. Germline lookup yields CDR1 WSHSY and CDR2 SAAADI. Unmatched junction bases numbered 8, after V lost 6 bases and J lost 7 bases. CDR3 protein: CASSGGLAGGLNTQYF. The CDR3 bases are TGCGCCAGCAGCGGCGGACTAGCGGGGGGGCTGAATACGCAGTATTTT.

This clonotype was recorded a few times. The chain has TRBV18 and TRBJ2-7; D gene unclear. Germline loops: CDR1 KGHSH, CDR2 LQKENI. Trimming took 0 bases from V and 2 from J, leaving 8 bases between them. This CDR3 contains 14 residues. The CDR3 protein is CASSPPPATYEQYF. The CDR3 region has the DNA TGTGCCAGCTCACCACCTCCGGCAACCTACGAGCAGTACTTC.

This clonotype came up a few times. In DNA form, the CDR3 reads TGTGCCAGCAGCCCCTCCACTAGCGGGAGGTACAATGAGCAGTTCTTC. This encodes CASSPSTSGRYNEQFF. V is TRBV3-1 and J is TRBJ2-1; 12 bases are shared with TRBD2. The trim removed 4 bases at V and 4 bases at J, leaving 5 bases unmatched. CDR1 is LGHDT, CDR2 YNNKEL, per germline (reference sequence). The CDR3 is 16 amino acids.

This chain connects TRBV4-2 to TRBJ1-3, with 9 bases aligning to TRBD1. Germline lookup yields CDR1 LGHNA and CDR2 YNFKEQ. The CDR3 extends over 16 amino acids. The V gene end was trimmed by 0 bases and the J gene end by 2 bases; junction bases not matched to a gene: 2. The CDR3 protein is CASSQEGTGPGNTIYF. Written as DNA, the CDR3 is TGTGCCAGCAGCCAAGAAGGGACAGGGCCTGGAAACACCATATATTTT.

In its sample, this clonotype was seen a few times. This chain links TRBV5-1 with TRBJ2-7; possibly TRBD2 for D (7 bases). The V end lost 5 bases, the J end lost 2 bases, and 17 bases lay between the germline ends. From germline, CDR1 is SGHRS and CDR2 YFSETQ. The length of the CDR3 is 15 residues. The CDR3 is CASRLGASGTYEQYF. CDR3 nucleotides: TGCGCCAGCAGGCTGGGGGCTAGCGGAACCTACGAGCAGTACTTC.

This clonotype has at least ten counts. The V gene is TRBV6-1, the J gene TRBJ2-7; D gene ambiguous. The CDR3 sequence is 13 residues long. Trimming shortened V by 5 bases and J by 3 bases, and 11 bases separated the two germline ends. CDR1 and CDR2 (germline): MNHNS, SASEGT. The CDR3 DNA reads TGTGCCAGCAGTCTGCAGCCTAGCTACGAGCAGTACTTC. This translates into CASSLQPSYEQYF.

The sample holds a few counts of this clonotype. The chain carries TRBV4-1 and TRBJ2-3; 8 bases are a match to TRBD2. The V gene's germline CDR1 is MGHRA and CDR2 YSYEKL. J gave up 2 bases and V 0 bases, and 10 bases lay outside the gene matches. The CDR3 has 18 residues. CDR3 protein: CASSQDRAGATPTDTQYF. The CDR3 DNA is TGCGCCAGCAGCCAAGACCGAGCGGGAGCCACCCCCACAGATACGCAGTATTTT.

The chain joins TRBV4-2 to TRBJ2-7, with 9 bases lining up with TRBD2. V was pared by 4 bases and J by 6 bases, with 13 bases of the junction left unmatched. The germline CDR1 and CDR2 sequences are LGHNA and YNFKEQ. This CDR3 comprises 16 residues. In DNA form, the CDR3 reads TGTGCCAGCAGCCCCCGGCTAGCGGGACCCATGGCCGAGCAGTACTTC. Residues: CASSPRLAGPMAEQYF.

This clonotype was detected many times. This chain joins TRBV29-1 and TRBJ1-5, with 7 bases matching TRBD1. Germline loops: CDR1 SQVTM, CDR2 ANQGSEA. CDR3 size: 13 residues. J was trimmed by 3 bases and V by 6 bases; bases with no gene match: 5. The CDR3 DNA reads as TGCAGCGTCCGGGACAGCCCCAATCAGCCCCAGCATTTT. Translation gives CSVRDSPNQPQHF.

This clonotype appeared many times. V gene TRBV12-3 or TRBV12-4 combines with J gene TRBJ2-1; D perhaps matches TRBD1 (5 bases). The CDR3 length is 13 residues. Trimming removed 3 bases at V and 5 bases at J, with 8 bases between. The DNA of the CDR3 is TGTGCCAGCAGTTTGTCCAGGGACAATGAGCAGTTCTTC. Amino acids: CASSLSRDNEQFF.

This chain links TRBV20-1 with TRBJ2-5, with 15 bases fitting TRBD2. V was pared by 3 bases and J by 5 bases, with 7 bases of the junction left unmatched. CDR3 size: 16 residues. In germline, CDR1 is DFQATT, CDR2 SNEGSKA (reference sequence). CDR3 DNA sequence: TGCAGTGCTAGCGGGACTAGCGGGGGGCCATTGGAGACCCAGTACTTC. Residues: CSASGTSGGPLETQYF.

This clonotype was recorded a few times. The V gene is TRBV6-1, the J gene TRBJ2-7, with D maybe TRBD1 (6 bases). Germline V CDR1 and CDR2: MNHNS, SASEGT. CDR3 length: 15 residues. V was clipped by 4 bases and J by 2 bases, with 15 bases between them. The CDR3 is CASSAPTGPPYEQYF. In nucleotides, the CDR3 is TGTGCCAGCAGTGCGCCGACAGGCCCACCCTACGAGCAGTACTTC.